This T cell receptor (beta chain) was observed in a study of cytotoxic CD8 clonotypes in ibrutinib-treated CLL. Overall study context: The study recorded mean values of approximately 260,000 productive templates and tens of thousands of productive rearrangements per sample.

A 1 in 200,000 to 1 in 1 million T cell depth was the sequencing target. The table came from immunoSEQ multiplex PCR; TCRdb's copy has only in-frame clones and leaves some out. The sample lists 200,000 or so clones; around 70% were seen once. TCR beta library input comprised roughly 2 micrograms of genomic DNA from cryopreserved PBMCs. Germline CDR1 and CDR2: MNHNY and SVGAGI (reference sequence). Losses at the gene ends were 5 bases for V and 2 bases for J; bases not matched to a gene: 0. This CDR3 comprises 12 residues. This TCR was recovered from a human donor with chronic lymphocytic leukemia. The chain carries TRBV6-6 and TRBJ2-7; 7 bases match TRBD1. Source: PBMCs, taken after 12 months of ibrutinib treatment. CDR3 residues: CASSGTAYEQYF. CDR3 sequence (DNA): TGTGCCAGCAGTGGGACAGCCTACGAGCAGTACTTC.